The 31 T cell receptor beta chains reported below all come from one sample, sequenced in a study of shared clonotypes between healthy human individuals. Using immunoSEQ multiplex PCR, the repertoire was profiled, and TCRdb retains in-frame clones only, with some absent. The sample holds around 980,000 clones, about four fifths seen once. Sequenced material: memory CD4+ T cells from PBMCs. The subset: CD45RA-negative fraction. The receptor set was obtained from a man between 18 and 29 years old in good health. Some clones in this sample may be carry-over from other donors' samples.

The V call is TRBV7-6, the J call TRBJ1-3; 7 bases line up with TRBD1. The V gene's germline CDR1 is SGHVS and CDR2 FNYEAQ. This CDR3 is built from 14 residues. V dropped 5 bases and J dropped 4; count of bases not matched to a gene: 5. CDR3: CASSAGQTGNTIYF. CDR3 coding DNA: TGTGCCAGCAGCGCGGGACAGACCGGAAACACCATATATTTT.

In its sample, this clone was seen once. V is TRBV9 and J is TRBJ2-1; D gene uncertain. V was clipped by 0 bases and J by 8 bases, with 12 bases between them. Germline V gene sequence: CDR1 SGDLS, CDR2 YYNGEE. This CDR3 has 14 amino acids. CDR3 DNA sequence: TGTGCCAGCAGCGTAGCGGCCCCACGGGATGAGCAGTTCTTC. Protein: CASSVAAPRDEQFF.

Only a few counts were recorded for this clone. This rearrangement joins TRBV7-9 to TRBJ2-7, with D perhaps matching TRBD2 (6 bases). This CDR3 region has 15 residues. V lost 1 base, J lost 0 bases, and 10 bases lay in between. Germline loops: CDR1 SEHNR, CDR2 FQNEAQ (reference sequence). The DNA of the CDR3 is TGTGCCAGCAGCTTAGTGGGGGGTAGCTCCTACGAGCAGTACTTC. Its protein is CASSLVGGSSYEQYF.

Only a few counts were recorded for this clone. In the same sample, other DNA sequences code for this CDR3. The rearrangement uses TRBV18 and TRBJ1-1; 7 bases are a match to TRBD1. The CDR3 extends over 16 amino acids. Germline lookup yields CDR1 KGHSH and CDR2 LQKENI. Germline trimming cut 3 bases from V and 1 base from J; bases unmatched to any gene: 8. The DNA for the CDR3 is TGTGCCAGCTCACCCCGCTCGGGACAGTCGAACACTGAAGCTTTCTTT. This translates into CASSPRSGQSNTEAFF.

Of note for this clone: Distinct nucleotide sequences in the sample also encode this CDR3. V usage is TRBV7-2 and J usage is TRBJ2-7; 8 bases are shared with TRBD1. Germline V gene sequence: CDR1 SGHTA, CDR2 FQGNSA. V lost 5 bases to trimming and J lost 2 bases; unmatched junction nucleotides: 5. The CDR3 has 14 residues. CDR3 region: CASSPRQGTYEQYF. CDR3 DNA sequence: TGTGCCAGCAGCCCAAGACAGGGGACCTACGAGCAGTACTTC. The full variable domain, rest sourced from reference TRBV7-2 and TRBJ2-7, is GAGVSQSPSNKVTEKGKDVELRCDPISGHTALYWYRQSLGQGLEFLIYFQGNSAPDKSGLPSDRFSAERTGGSVSTLTIQRTQQEDSAVYLCASSPRQGTYEQYFGPGTRLTVT.

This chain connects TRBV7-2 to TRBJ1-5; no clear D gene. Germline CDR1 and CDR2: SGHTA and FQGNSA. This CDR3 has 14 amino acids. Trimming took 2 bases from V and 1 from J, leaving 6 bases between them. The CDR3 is CASSLPPSNQPQHF. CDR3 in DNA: TGTGCCAGCAGCTTACCTCCAAGCAATCAGCCCCAGCATTTT.

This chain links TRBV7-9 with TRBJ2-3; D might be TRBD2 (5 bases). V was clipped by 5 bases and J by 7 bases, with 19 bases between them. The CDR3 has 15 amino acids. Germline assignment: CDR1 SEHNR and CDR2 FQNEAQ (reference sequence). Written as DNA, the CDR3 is TGTGCCAGCAGCGTCCGGGCCGCTGAGGGAAATACGCAGTATTTT. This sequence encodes CASSVRAAEGNTQYF.

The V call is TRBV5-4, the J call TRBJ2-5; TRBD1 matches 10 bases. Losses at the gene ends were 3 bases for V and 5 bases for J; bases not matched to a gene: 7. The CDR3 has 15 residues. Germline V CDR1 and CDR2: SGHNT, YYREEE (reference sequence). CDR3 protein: CASSSDRGVVETQYF. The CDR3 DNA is TGTGCCAGCAGCTCGGACAGGGGGGTCGTTGAGACCCAGTACTTC.

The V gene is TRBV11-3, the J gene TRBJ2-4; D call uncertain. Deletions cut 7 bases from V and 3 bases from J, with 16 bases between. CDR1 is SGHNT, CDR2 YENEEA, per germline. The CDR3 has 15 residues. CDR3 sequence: CASKARRLVKNIQYF. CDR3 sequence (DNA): TGTGCCAGCAAGGCAAGGCGGCTAGTCAAAAACATTCAGTACTTC.

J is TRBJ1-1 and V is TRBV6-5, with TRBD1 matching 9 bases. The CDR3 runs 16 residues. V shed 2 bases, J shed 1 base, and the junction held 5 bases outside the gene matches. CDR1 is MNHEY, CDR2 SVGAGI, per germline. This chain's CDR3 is CASSYLWGQGNTEAFF. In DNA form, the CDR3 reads TGTGCCAGCAGTTACCTCTGGGGACAGGGGAACACTGAAGCTTTCTTT.

CDR3 sequence (DNA): TGTGCCAGCAGCTGGACTAGCGCGGTCAATGAGCAGTTCTTC. Translation gives CASSWTSAVNEQFF. The chain carries TRBV2 and TRBJ2-1, with 9 nucleotides matching TRBD2. This CDR3 has 14 amino acids. J lost 6 bases, V lost 6 bases, and 6 bases had no gene match. The germline gives CDR1 SNHLY, CDR2 FYNNEI.

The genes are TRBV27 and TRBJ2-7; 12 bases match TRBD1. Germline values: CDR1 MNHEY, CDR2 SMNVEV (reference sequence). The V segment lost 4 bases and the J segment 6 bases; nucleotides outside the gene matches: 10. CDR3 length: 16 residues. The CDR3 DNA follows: TGTGCCAGCAGTTCCAGCCTGGGGACAGGGGGCCTCGAGCAGTACTTC. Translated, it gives CASSSSLGTGGLEQYF.

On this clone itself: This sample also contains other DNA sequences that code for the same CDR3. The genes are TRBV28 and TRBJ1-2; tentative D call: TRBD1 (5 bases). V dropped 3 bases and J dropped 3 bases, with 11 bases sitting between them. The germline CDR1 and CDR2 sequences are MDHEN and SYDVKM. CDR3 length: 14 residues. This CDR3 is CASSLGQGYYGYTF. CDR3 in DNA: TGTGCCAGCAGTTTGGGGCAGGGATACTATGGCTACACCTTC.

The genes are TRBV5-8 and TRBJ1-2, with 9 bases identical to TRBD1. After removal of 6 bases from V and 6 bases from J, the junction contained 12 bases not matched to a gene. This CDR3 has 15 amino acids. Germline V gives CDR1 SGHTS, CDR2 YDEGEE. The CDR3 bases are TGTGCCAGCACCTCCGTGGGACAGGGTGTGAATGGCTACACCTTC. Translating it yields CASTSVGQGVNGYTF.

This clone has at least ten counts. As DNA, the CDR3 is TGTGCCAGCCTCCCGGGGGCGTCCGGACCCTACGAGCAGTACTTC. It translates to CASLPGASGPYEQYF. The rearrangement joins TRBV25-1 to TRBJ2-7; D may be TRBD1 or TRBD2 (6 bases each). CDR1 MGHDK and CDR2 SYGVNS come from the germline V gene. V was clipped by 8 bases and J by 2 bases, with 19 bases between them. This CDR3 is built from 15 residues.

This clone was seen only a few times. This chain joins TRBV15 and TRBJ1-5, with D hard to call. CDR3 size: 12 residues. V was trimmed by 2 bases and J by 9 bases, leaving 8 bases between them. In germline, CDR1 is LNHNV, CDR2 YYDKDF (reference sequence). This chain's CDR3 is CATSRREGPQHF. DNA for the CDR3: TGTGCCACCAGCAGAAGGGAAGGGCCCCAGCATTTT.

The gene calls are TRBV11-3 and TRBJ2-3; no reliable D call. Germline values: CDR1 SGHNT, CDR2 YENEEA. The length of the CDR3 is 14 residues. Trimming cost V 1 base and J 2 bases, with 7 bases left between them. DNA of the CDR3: TGTGCCAGCAGCTTAGTGGGCAACACAGATACGCAGTATTTT. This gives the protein CASSLVGNTDTQYF.

CDR3 coding DNA: TGTGCCTGGGACCCGGGACAGGGGGCTCGCGAGCAGTACTTC. Translation: CAWDPGQGAREQYF. The rearrangement links TRBV30 to TRBJ2-7, with 12 positions matching TRBD1. This CDR3 contains 14 residues. From germline, CDR1 is GTSNPN and CDR2 SVGIG (reference sequence). Unmatched junction bases numbered 8, after V lost 5 bases and J lost 6 bases. Full variable domain (missing parts from reference TRBV30 and TRBJ2-7): SQTIHQWPATLVQPVGSPLSLECTVEGTSNPNLYWYRQAAGRGLQLLFYSVGIGQISSEVPQNLSASRPQDRQFILSSKKLLLSDSGFYLCAWDPGQGAREQYFGPGTRLTVT.

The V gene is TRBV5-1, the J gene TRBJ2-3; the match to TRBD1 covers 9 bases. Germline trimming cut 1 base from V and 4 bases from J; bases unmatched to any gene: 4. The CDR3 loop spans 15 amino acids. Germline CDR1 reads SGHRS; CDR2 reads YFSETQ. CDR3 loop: CASSLNRGLADTQYF. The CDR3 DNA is TGCGCCAGCAGCTTGAACAGGGGGCTCGCAGATACGCAGTATTTT.

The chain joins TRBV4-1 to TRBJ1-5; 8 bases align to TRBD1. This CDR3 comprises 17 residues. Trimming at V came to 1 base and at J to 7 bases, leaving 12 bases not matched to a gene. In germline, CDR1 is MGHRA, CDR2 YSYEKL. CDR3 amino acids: CASSQVLVRGRGQPQHF. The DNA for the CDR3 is TGCGCCAGCAGCCAAGTTTTAGTCAGGGGGCGAGGGCAGCCCCAGCATTTT.

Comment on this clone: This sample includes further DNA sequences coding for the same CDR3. The CDR3 sequence: CASSLAGGSYNEQFF. Here the CDR3 DNA reads TGTGCCAGCAGCTTAGCAGGCGGGAGCTACAATGAGCAGTTCTTC. V and J are TRBV11-2 and TRBJ2-1; TRBD2 matches 7 bases. This CDR3 region has 15 residues. Losses at the gene ends were 1 base for V and 3 bases for J; bases not matched to a gene: 3. The V gene's germline CDR1 is SGHAT and CDR2 FQNNGV. The variable domain in full, with the rest retrieved from reference TRBV11-2 and TRBJ2-1, is EAGVAQSPRYKIIEKRQSVAFWCNPISGHATLYWYQQILGQGPKLLIQFQNNGVVDDSQLPKDRFSAERLKGVDSTLKIQPAKLEDSAVYLCASSLAGGSYNEQFFGPGTRLTVL.

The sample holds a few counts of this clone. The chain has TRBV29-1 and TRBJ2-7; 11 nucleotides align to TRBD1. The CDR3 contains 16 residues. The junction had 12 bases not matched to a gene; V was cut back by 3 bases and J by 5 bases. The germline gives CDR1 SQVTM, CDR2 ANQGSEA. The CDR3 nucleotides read TGCAGCGTTGAGATGGGAGGACAGGGGGCGATGGACGAGCAGTACTTC. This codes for CSVEMGGQGAMDEQYF.

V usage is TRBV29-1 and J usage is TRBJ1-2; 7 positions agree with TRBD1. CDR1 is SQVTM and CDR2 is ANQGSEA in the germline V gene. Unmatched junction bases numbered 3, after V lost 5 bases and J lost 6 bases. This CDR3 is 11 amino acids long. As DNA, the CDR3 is TGCAGCGTTAGACAGGGAGATGGCTACACCTTC. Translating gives CSVRQGDGYTF.

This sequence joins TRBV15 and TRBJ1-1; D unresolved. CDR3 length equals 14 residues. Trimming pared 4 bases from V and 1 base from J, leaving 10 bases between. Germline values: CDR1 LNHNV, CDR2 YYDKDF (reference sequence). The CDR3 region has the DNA TGTGCCACCAGCATGGGCAGATCGAACACTGAAGCTTTCTTT. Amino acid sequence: CATSMGRSNTEAFF.

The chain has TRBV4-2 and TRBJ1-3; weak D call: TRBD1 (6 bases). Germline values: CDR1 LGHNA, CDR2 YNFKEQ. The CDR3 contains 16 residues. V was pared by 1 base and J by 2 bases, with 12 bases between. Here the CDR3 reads CASSQGDMAAGNTIYF. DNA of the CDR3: TGTGCCAGCAGCCAAGGGGACATGGCGGCTGGAAACACCATATATTTT.

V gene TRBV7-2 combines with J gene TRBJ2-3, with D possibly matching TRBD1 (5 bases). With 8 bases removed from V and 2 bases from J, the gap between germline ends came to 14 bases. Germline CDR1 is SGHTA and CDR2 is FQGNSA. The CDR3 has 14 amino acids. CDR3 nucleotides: TGTGCCAGCCTCGACAGCAGCGCCACAGATACGCAGTATTTT. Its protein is CASLDSSATDTQYF.

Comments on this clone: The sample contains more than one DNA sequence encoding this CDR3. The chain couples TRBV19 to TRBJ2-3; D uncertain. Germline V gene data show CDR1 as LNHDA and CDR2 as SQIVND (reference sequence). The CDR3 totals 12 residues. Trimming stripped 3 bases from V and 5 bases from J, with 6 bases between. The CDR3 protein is CASSISGDTQYF. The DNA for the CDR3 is TGTGCCAGTAGTATCTCGGGAGATACGCAGTATTTT.

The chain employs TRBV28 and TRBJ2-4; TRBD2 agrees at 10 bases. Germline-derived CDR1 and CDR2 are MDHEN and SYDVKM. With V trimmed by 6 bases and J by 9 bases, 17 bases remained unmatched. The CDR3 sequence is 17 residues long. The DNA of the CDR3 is TGTGCCAGCAGCACCCGAAGCGGGAGGGCCCTCTACGGCATTCAGTACTTC. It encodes CASSTRSGRALYGIQYF.

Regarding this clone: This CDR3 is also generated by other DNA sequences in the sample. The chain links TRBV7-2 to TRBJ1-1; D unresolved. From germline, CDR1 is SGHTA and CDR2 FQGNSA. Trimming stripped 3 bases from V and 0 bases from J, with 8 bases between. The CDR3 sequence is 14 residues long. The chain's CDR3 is CASSLILMNTEAFF. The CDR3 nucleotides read TGTGCCAGCAGCTTGATTCTCATGAACACTGAAGCTTTCTTT.

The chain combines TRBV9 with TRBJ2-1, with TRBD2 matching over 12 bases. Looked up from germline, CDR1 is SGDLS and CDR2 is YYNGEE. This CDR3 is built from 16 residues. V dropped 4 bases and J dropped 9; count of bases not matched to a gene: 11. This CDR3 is CASSKRLAGEVGEQFF. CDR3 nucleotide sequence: TGTGCCAGCAGCAAAAGACTAGCGGGAGAAGTGGGTGAGCAGTTCTTC.

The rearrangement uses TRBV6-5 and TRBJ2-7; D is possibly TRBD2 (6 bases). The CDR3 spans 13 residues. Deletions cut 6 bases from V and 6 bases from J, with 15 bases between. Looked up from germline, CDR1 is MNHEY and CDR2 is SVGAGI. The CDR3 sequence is CASSPPRGSEQYF. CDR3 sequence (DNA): TGTGCCAGCAGCCCCCCCCGGGGGTCCGAGCAGTACTTC.